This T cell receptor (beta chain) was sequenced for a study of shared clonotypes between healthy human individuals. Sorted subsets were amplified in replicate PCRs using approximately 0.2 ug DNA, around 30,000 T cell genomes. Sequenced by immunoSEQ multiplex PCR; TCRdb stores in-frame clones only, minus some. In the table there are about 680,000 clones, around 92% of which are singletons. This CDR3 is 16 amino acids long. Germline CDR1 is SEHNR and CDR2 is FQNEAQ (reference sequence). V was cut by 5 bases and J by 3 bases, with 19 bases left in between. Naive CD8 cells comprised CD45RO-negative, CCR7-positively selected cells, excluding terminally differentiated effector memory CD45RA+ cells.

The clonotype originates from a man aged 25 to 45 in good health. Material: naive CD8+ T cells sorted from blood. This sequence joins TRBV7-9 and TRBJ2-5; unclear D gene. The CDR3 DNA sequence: TGTGCCAGCAGCCCAGAGTTCACGGTCAAAGAAGAGACCCAGTACTTC. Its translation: CASSPEFTVKEETQYF.